This T cell receptor beta chain stems from a study of OX40 agonist ivuxolimab in advanced cancers. Study-wide background: Ivuxolimab was administered intravenously to patients at 0.01 to 10 mg/kg every 2 weeks. Prior anti-PD-1, anti-PD-L1 or anti-CTLA-4 therapy was allowed; more than 30% had some. Points from the study as a whole: The CD4+ and CD8+ T cells in the blood had expanded clonally by week 6 at 0.1 to 3.0 mg/kg.

Comments on this clone: The antigen remains undetermined.

Profiling relied on immunoSEQ multiplex PCR, and the TCRdb table lists in-frame clones only, not all of them. The table lists roughly 56,000 clones, 70% to 85% of them singletons. Patients with a history of autoimmune disease or on systemic immunosuppression were excluded. The clonotype originates from an adult with an advanced solid tumor such as melanoma, head and neck, liver or kidney cancer. The specimen comprised CD4+ or CD8+ T cells sorted from blood, sampled in a trial of the OX40 agonist ivuxolimab.

This CDR3 reads CASSRRGDRTDTQYF. DNA for the CDR3: TGTGCCAGCAGCCGGCGGGGGGACCGCACAGATACGCAGTATTTT. This chain joins TRBV6-5 and TRBJ2-3, with 8 bases that match TRBD2. Germline CDR1 reads MNHEY; CDR2 reads SVGAGI. The CDR3 sequence is 15 residues long. V dropped 6 bases and J dropped 1; count of bases not matched to a gene: 6.